The table lists the clone carrying this T cell receptor (beta chain) with a few counts. This specimen comes from a study of immune heterogeneity within non-small cell lung tumors. With 32 V and 13 J primers, multiplex PCR amplified the TCR beta CDR3. TCRdb reanalysed the multiplex PCR reads using MiXCR and keeps one entry per CDR3 protein. The sample holds around 30,000 distinct CDR3 sequences, around 28% seen once. The template for each sample was around 600 ng of genomic DNA, which had been extracted from bulk tumor tissue. Biopsies, several per primary tumor and spaced far apart, were collected during surgery. Those enrolled were patients newly diagnosed with untreated non-small cell lung cancer and undergoing curative surgery. Trimming removed 0 bases from V and 7 bases from J, with 12 bases in between. Germline V gene lookup returns CDR1 LGHDT and CDR2 YNNKEL (reference sequence). This CDR3 has 14 amino acids.

Sequences were obtained from lung tumor tissue. The receptor was isolated from a man in his forties or fifties with non-small cell lung cancer. The chain has TRBV3-1 and TRBJ2-5; D is perhaps TRBD1 or TRBD2 (5 bases each). This CDR3 reads CASSQDLGAGTQYF. For the CDR3, the DNA is TGTGCCAGCAGCCAAGATCTAGGGGCGGGGACCCAGTACTTC.